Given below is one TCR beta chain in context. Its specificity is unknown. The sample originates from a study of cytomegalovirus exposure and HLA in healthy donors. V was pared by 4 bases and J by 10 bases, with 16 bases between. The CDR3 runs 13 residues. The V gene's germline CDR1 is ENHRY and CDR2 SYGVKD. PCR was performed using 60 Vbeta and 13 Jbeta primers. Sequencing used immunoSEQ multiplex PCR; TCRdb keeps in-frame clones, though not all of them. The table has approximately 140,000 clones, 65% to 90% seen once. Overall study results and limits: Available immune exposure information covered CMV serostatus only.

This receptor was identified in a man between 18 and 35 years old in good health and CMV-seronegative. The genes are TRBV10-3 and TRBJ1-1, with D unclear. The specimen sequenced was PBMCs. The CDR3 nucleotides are TGTGCCATCAGTGCGGCATCTGCGGCGGGAGCTTTCTTT. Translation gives CAISAASAAGAFF.